The T cell receptor beta chain under discussion was sequenced for a study of blood T cell repertoires in COVID-19. Some clones are missing from TCRdb's copy, which holds only in-frame ones; the method was immunoSEQ multiplex PCR. The sample has about 120,000 clones, 82% seen once. Concerning this clone itself: The sample carries other DNA sequences with the same CDR3.

CDR3 length equals 13 residues. Germline loops: CDR1 SGHTA, CDR2 FQGNSA. V lost 3 bases and J lost 1, with 6 bases in between. The source of this sequence is a woman between 65 and 79 years old with acute or convalescent COVID-19. The sample comprised peripheral blood. V is TRBV7-2 and J is TRBJ1-1; tentatively, D is TRBD1 (6 bases). The CDR3 loop is CASSLTGNTEAFF. CDR3 in DNA: TGTGCCAGCAGCTTGACAGGGAACACTGAAGCTTTCTTT.